One and the same sample provided the 20 T cell receptor beta chains below, sequenced in a study of immune evolution from preneoplasia to lung adenocarcinoma. The data were produced by immunoSEQ multiplex PCR, yet TCRdb's version contains in-frame clones alone and is incomplete. The sample has fewer than 3,500 clones; roughly 88% are singletons. Sequencing was performed on FFPE atypical adenomatous hyperplasia tissue from the lung. Subset denoted: atypical adenomatous hyperplasia (AAH), lung preneoplasia. Every receptor here comes from a person aged 65 to 85 with lung adenocarcinoma.

With regard to this clone: This sample also contains other DNA sequences that code for the same CDR3. The chain uses TRBV19 and TRBJ1-1, with a tentative D call TRBD1 (6 bases). Germline values: CDR1 LNHDA, CDR2 SQIVND (reference sequence). The germline V and J ends were trimmed by 8 bases and 0 bases, with 22 bases remaining between them. The CDR3 spans 17 residues. In nucleotides, the CDR3 is TGTGCCAGTCGCAAAGGCCCTGGGGGCGCCATGAACACTGAAGCTTTCTTT. Its protein is CASRKGPGGAMNTEAFF.

CDR3 sequence (DNA): TGTGCCAGCAGCTTTTCCCGAGGGTCCTACGAGCAGTACTTC. Translated: CASSFSRGSYEQYF. J is TRBJ2-7 and V is TRBV11-2; D may be TRBD2 (5 bases). Germline CDR1 SGHAT, CDR2 FQNNGV. The CDR3 covers 14 residues. V was shortened by 3 bases and J by 1 base, with 10 bases between the two germline ends. The whole variable domain, remainder taken from reference TRBV11-2 and TRBJ2-7, is EAGVAQSPRYKIIEKRQSVAFWCNPISGHATLYWYQQILGQGPKLLIQFQNNGVVDDSQLPKDRFSAERLKGVDSTLKIQPAKLEDSAVYLCASSFSRGSYEQYFGPGTRLTVT.

CDR3: CASSPRQGGRMSYTEAFF. CDR3 nucleotide sequence: TGTGCCAGCAGTCCGCGACAGGGAGGGCGGATGAGTTACACTGAAGCTTTCTTT. This chain uses TRBV27 with TRBJ1-1, with 7 bases that match TRBD1. From germline, CDR1 is MNHEY and CDR2 SMNVEV (reference sequence). This CDR3 has 18 residues. V dropped 5 bases and J dropped 3; count of bases not matched to a gene: 18.

The chain couples TRBV27 to TRBJ2-4, with 7 bases aligning to TRBD1. Germline lookup yields CDR1 MNHEY and CDR2 SMNVEV (reference sequence). CDR3 size: 16 residues. With V trimmed by 6 bases and J by 0 bases, 8 bases remained unmatched. The CDR3 is CASRGTGAIAKNIQYF. The CDR3 region has the DNA TGTGCCAGCAGAGGAACAGGGGCGATAGCCAAAAACATTCAGTACTTC.

V is TRBV27 and J is TRBJ2-7, with unresolved D. There are 14 residues in the CDR3. Per germline, CDR1 MNHEY and CDR2 SMNVEV (reference sequence). Trimming took off 2 bases at V and 0 bases at J, with 8 bases between the two ends. CDR3 coding DNA: TGTGCCAGCAGTTTACCCGCACGCTCCTACGAGCAGTACTTC. Protein: CASSLPARSYEQYF.

The chain uses TRBV7-9 and TRBJ2-3; D remains unclear. The CDR3 has 12 amino acids. V was shortened by 7 bases and J by 5 bases, with 10 bases between the two germline ends. Germline CDR1 and CDR2: SEHNR and FQNEAQ (reference sequence). The CDR3 coding sequence is TGTGCCAGCACCCTAAAGGGAGATACGCAGTATTTT. Protein product: CASTLKGDTQYF.

The chain recombines TRBV27 with TRBJ1-1, with a weak D call TRBD1 (5 bases). The CDR3 has 13 residues. Trimming took 8 bases from V and 0 from J, leaving 10 bases between them. Germline assignment: CDR1 MNHEY and CDR2 SMNVEV (reference sequence). Written as DNA, the CDR3 is TGTGCCAGCGCTACAGGCCTGAACACTGAAGCTTTCTTT. It specifies CASATGLNTEAFF.

The CDR3 reads CASRGTANTGELFF. The CDR3 DNA reads as TGTGCCAGCCGAGGGACGGCGAACACCGGGGAGCTGTTTTTT. The chain joins TRBV4-2 to TRBJ2-2; D assignment may be TRBD1 or TRBD2 (5 bases each). The CDR3 runs 14 residues. CDR1 and CDR2 (germline): LGHNA, YNFKEQ. Trimming took 8 bases from V and 0 from J, leaving 10 bases between them.

CDR3 protein: CSVWRNYGYTF. In nucleotides, the CDR3 is TGCAGTGTGTGGCGGAACTATGGCTACACCTTC. V and J are TRBV20-1 and TRBJ1-2; D unresolved. CDR1 is DFQATT and CDR2 is SNEGSKA in the germline V gene (reference sequence). The ends were cut back, 7 bases at V and 2 bases at J, with 8 bases in the middle. This CDR3 is built from 11 residues.

CDR3 in DNA: TGCGGCGCGGGAGAGAGTAATGAGCAGTTCTTC. It specifies CGAGESNEQFF. This chain uses TRBV20-1 with TRBJ2-1; 7 bases map to TRBD2. In germline, CDR1 is DFQATT, CDR2 SNEGSKA (reference sequence). The CDR3 totals 11 residues.

This sequence joins TRBV6-1 and TRBJ2-3; weak D call: TRBD2 (5 bases). The CDR3 spans 15 residues. The V end lost 3 bases, the J end lost 4 bases, and 14 bases lay between the germline ends. Germline values: CDR1 MNHNS, CDR2 SASEGT. CDR3 residues: CASSEVSSSPDTQYF. In nucleotides, the CDR3 is TGTGCCAGCAGTGAGGTTTCTAGCAGCCCAGATACGCAGTATTTT.

This rearrangement joins TRBV10-2 to TRBJ1-1; D gene ambiguous. This CDR3 comprises 13 residues. Germline V gives CDR1 WSHSY, CDR2 SAAADI. V lost 11 bases, J lost 5 bases, and 18 bases lay in between. The CDR3, as DNA: TGCGCCTCTCGGCGACAATCTGGAACTGAAGCTTTCTTT. As protein: CASRRQSGTEAFF.

This CDR3 reads CASSLRGVEQYF. CDR3 sequence (DNA): TGTGCCAGCAGCTTAAGGGGGGTCGAGCAGTACTTC. This sequence joins TRBV7-2 and TRBJ2-7; D may be TRBD1 or TRBD2 (6 bases each). Looked up from germline, CDR1 is SGHTA and CDR2 is FQGNSA. CDR3 length: 12 residues. V lost 2 bases and J 6 bases, leaving 8 bases between the germline ends. The complete variable domain, with remaining parts taken from reference TRBV7-2 and TRBJ2-7, reads GAGVSQSPSNKVTEKGKDVELRCDPISGHTALYWYRQSLGQGLEFLIYFQGNSAPDKSGLPSDRFSAERTGGSVSTLTIQRTQQEDSAVYLCASSLRGVEQYFGPGTRLTVT.

The rearrangement joins TRBV19 to TRBJ2-2; 7 bases are a match to TRBD2. V shed 8 bases and J 1 base; nucleotides not matched to a gene: 4. The CDR3 loop spans 14 amino acids. Germline-derived CDR1 and CDR2 are LNHDA and SQIVND (reference sequence). The CDR3: CASQGGWNTGELFF. As DNA, the CDR3 is TGTGCCAGTCAGGGAGGGTGGAACACCGGGGAGCTGTTTTTT.

The chain links TRBV11-2 to TRBJ1-2, with 7 bases lining up with TRBD1. CDR3 length: 14 residues. CDR1 SGHAT and CDR2 FQNNGV come from the germline V gene. V gave up 2 bases and J gave up 4 bases; unmatched junction bases: 4. In nucleotides, the CDR3 is TGTGCCAGCAGCTTAACGACAGGGCTCTATGGCTACACCTTC. It specifies CASSLTTGLYGYTF.

The DNA for the CDR3 is TGTGCCAGCAGAAACAATGTGGGCGTCGGTGAGCAGTTCTTC. This translates into CASRNNVGVGEQFF. The V gene is TRBV6-1, the J gene TRBJ2-1; unclear D gene. Germline lookup yields CDR1 MNHNS and CDR2 SASEGT. V dropped 6 bases and J dropped 9 bases, with 18 bases sitting between them. The CDR3 contains 14 residues.

V usage is TRBV19 and J usage is TRBJ1-5; the D is unclear. This CDR3 comprises 16 residues. Trimming pared 3 bases from V and 1 base from J, leaving 13 bases between. CDR1 is LNHDA and CDR2 is SQIVND in the germline V gene (reference sequence). In nucleotides, the CDR3 is TGTGCCAGTAGTATGACGGCGGTTTGGAGCAATCAGCCCCAGCATTTT. It codes for CASSMTAVWSNQPQHF.

The J gene is TRBJ1-4, the V gene TRBV7-8; tentatively, D is TRBD1 (6 bases). V was cut by 4 bases and J by 7 bases, with 22 bases left in between. This CDR3 is built from 17 residues. CDR1 and CDR2 from the germline V gene are SGHVS and FQNEAQ. CDR3 sequence: CASSSKQQTGRGEKLFF. CDR3 DNA: TGTGCCAGCAGCTCCAAACAACAGACAGGAAGGGGTGAAAAACTGTTTTTT.

The chain combines TRBV13 with TRBJ2-1, with D perhaps matching TRBD1 (5 bases). This CDR3 spans 16 amino acids. Trimming cost V 2 bases and J 2 bases, with 13 bases left between them. Germline CDR1 is PRHDT and CDR2 is FYEKMQ (reference sequence). The CDR3 loop is CASSLWGPTAYNEQFF. The CDR3 DNA is TGTGCCAGCAGCTTATGGGGCCCGACAGCCTACAATGAGCAGTTCTTC. The full variable domain, its missing parts supplied by reference TRBV13 and TRBJ2-1, is AAGVIQSPRHLIKEKRETATLKCYPIPRHDTVYWYQQGPGQDPQFLISFYEKMQSDKGSIPDRFSAQQFSDYHSELNMSSLELGDSALYFCASSLWGPTAYNEQFFGPGTRLTVL.

The rearrangement joins TRBV5-5 to TRBJ2-3; D unresolved. Per germline, CDR1 SGHKS and CDR2 YYEKEE (reference sequence). V dropped 0 bases and J dropped 6 bases, with 17 bases sitting between them. The CDR3 totals 16 residues. CDR3 residues: CASSLAVSKSADTQYF. The CDR3 bases are TGTGCCAGCAGCTTGGCAGTCAGTAAATCCGCCGATACGCAGTATTTT. Full variable domain (outside the CDR3, taken from reference TRBV5-5 and TRBJ2-3): DAGVTQSPTHLIKTRGQQVTLRCSPISGHKSVSWYQQVLGQGPQFIFQYYEKEERGRGNFPDRFSARQFPNYSSELNVNALLLGDSALYLCASSLAVSKSADTQYFGPGTRLTVL.